The rows below give T cell receptor beta chains drawn from one sample of a study of blood T cell repertoires in COVID-19. Assay used: immunoSEQ multiplex PCR; TCRdb lists only in-frame clones, some missing. The table lists about 420,000 clones, 85% to 90% of them singletons. The sequencing input was peripheral blood. Receptors originate from a man aged 18 to 29 with COVID-19, enrolled during active disease. The CDR3 runs from the conserved cysteine through the conserved F or W. Each record gives: D gene, J gene, clone size, V gene, CDR3 DNA, CDR3 protein. A D gene is named only where the DNA matches it firmly. Clone size, where shown, is once, few, many, or a class for clones that have expanded.

. TRBJ2-3 . TRBV12-3/TRBV12-4 TGTGCCAGCAGCAAGAGTATGTCAGATACGCAGTATTTT CASSKSMSDTQYF
. TRBJ1-6 . TRBV7-8 TGTGCCAGCAGCTTAATGTACAGGGCGGATTCACCCCTCCACTTT CASSLMYRADSPLHF
TRBD2 TRBJ2-7 . TRBV19 TGTGCCAGTAGTGGCGGGAGGTTGATCGAGCAGTACTTC CASSGGRLIEQYF
. TRBJ2-2 . TRBV18 TGTGCCAGCTCACCTGATCCGACACCCACCGGGGAGCTGTTTTTT CASSPDPTPTGELFF
. TRBJ2-1 . TRBV7-9 TGTGCCAGCAGCTTGGACTTAAATAGGCCTGAGCAGTTCTTC CASSLDLNRPEQFF
TRBD2 TRBJ2-1 . TRBV11-3 TGTGCCAGCAGCTCCCGGGGGGCTAGCGGGAGTCGTTCTTATGAGCAGTTCTTC CASSSRGASGSRSYEQFF
TRBD1 TRBJ1-2 . TRBV25-1 TGTGCCAGCAGTGACCTTGGACAGGCACTCTATGGCTACACCTTC CASSDLGQALYGYTF
TRBD1 TRBJ1-3 once TRBV7-9 TGTGCCAGCAGCTTAGGGGGGACAGGGAGCTCTGGAAACACCATATATTTT CASSLGGTGSSGNTIYF
. TRBJ2-5 . TRBV5-1 TGCGCCAGCAGCCCCTCCCAAGAGACCCAGTACTTC CASSPSQETQYF
TRBD1 TRBJ2-7 . TRBV19 TGTGCCAGTAGGGAATCGACAGGGAGCTACGAGCAGTACTTC CASRESTGSYEQYF
. TRBJ2-3 . TRBV6-2/TRBV6-3 TGTGCCAGCAGTTATCTCCGGGTGGGCACAGATACGCAGTATTTT CASSYLRVGTDTQYF
. TRBJ1-4 . TRBV2 TGTGCCAGCAGTGAATTTGGACAGAATGAAAAACTGTTTTTT CASSEFGQNEKLFF
TRBD1 TRBJ1-5 . TRBV10-2 TGCGCCAGCAGACCCGGACAGGTCCAACAGCCCCAGCATTTT CASRPGQVQQPQHF
TRBD1 TRBJ1-1 . TRBV18 TGTGCCAGCTCACAGGGGGCCGTGAACACTGAAGCTTTCTTT CASSQGAVNTEAFF